The text below deals with one TCR beta chain. TCRbeta library construction was performed incorporating unique molecular identifiers. TCRdb passed the PCR reads through MiXCR, listing each CDR3 protein once. Among about 610,000 distinct CDR3 sequences listed, over 9.5% were seen once. This sample was included in a study of T-cell reconstitution after alpha-beta-depleted transplantation in children. The CDR3 consists of 15 residues. Trimming stripped 1 base from V and 7 bases from J, with 15 bases between. Germline loops: CDR1 LNHNV, CDR2 YYDKDF (reference sequence). The TCR originated in a human donor who donated a stem cell graft to a child with acute myeloid leukemia. The chain uses TRBV15 and TRBJ2-3; D may match TRBD1 or TRBD2 (5 bases each). Specimen: PBMCs from the stem cell graft donor, collected from the stem cell graft. The CDR3 DNA follows: TGTGCCACCAGCAGAGCGGGACCACAGAGGTATACGCAGTATTTT. Translating it yields CATSRAGPQRYTQYF.